The 28 T cell receptor beta chains listed next were all sequenced from one sample in a study of blood T cells in healthy people across ages. Alongside a J-beta primer mix, a sample-barcoded 5' primer served in a second PCR lasting roughly 7 to 11 cycles. TCRdb used MiXCR to reprocess the 5' RACE reads, holding one entry per CDR3 protein. The top ten hold around 30% of the sample, which has about 640,000 distinct CDR3 sequences, less than 45% seen once. Sequencing was carried out using blood. The receptors stem from an elderly man in good health.

J is TRBJ2-1 and V is TRBV6-2 or TRBV6-3; TRBD1 matches 9 bases. This CDR3 contains 12 residues. Germline values: CDR1 MNHEY, CDR2 SVGEGT. V lost 11 bases and J lost 7; bases outside the gene matches: 6. CDR3 bases: TGTGCCGTCCAGACAGGGGGTAATGAGCAGTTCTTC. Translating it yields CAVQTGGNEQFF.

The chain is built from TRBV6-6 and TRBJ2-3, with 7 bases lining up with TRBD1. Losses at the gene ends were 6 bases for V and 0 bases for J; bases not matched to a gene: 0. The CDR3 has 13 amino acids. Germline V CDR1 and CDR2: MNHNY, SVGAGI (reference sequence). The CDR3 bases are TGTGCCAGCAGGACAGGGAGCACAGATACGCAGTATTTT. It specifies CASRTGSTDTQYF.

The V call is TRBV20-1, the J call TRBJ2-5; TRBD2 is a possible D gene (5 bases). The germline V and J ends were trimmed by 3 bases and 5 bases, with 16 bases remaining between them. This CDR3 is built from 14 residues. Per the germline V gene, CDR1 is DFQATT and CDR2 is SNEGSKA (reference sequence). The CDR3 loop reads CSASNPDGLETQYF. The CDR3 region has the DNA TGCAGTGCTAGTAACCCCGACGGACTTGAGACCCAGTACTTC.

This clonotype appeared a few times. This chain joins TRBV11-2 and TRBJ2-5; 8 positions agree with TRBD2. Germline CDR1 SGHAT, CDR2 FQNNGV. CDR3 length equals 15 residues. V shed 4 bases and J 5 bases; nucleotides not matched to a gene: 9. CDR3 sequence reads: CASSWRAGVTETQYF. The CDR3 DNA reads as TGTGCCAGCAGCTGGAGAGCGGGAGTAACGGAGACCCAGTACTTC.

This chain uses TRBV7-2 with TRBJ2-1; D is unresolved. Near its end, the DNA agrees better with TRBJ2-7, so the J call may be wrong. This CDR3 is built from 13 residues. CDR1 and CDR2 (germline): SGHTA, FQGNSA. Here the CDR3 reads CASSLTGINEQYF. The CDR3 DNA sequence: TGTGCCAGCAGCTTGACCGGAATCAATGAGCAGTACTTC.

This clonotype was recorded a few times. The V and J genes are TRBV4-3 and TRBJ2-7; a weak D match, TRBD2 (7 bases). The CDR3 length is 16 residues. V lost 0 bases and J 5 bases, leaving 17 bases between the germline ends. Germline loops: CDR1 LGHNA, CDR2 YSLEER. CDR3 residues: CASSQDAGDTLHEQYF. The CDR3 DNA follows: TGCGCCAGCAGCCAAGATGCGGGGGACACCCTACACGAGCAGTACTTC.

In its sample, this clonotype was seen a few times. The junction departs from germline at one end; a sequencing error may be responsible. This chain connects TRBV6-5 to TRBJ1-2, with no clear D. CDR1 is MNHEY and CDR2 is SVGAGI in the germline V gene. The CDR3 spans 15 residues. The CDR3 nucleotides are TGTGCCAGCAGTGACTCGCTTCGGGCTAACTATGGCTACACCTTC. Its translation: CASSDSLRANYGYTF.

The chain joins TRBV20-1 to TRBJ2-7; TRBD2 agrees at 8 bases. The germline gives CDR1 DFQATT, CDR2 SNEGSKA (reference sequence). V was clipped by 3 bases and J by 7 bases; unmatched bases: 14. The CDR3 spans 15 residues. CDR3 residues: CSASPGERELNEQYF. The CDR3 DNA follows: TGCAGTGCTAGCCCAGGAGAGCGGGAGCTCAATGAGCAGTACTTC.

This clonotype was recorded a few times. This rearrangement joins TRBV27 to TRBJ2-3; tentative D call: TRBD2 (5 bases). Between the trimmed V and J ends, which lost 5 bases and 2 bases, there was a span of 14 bases. The CDR3 contains 15 residues. Germline assignment: CDR1 MNHEY and CDR2 SMNVEV (reference sequence). The CDR3 loop reads CASSTPSGVTDTQYF. CDR3 coding DNA: TGTGCCAGCAGTACACCAAGCGGAGTCACAGATACGCAGTATTTT.

The chain couples TRBV7-2 to TRBJ1-1; D not certain. The CDR3 is made up of 14 amino acids. With 5 bases removed from V and 0 bases from J, the gap between germline ends came to 10 bases. Germline CDR1 is SGHTA and CDR2 is FQGNSA. In DNA form, the CDR3 reads TGTGCCAGCAGCCCCACGGCTCTGAACACTGAAGCTTTCTTT. Encoded protein: CASSPTALNTEAFF. The variable domain in full, with the rest retrieved from reference TRBV7-2 and TRBJ1-1, is GAGVSQSPSNKVTEKGKDVELRCDPISGHTALYWYRQSLGQGLEFLIYFQGNSAPDKSGLPSDRFSAERTGGSVSTLTIQRTQQEDSAVYLCASSPTALNTEAFFGQGTRLTVV.

V is TRBV6-5 and J is TRBJ2-3; either TRBD1 or TRBD2 may fit D (5 bases each). Germline assignment: CDR1 MNHEY and CDR2 SVGAGI. V dropped 7 bases and J dropped 2 bases, with 19 bases sitting between them. The length of the CDR3 is 16 residues. Here the CDR3 DNA reads TGTGCCAGCAAACCACGACCGGGGCGGGTCACAGATACGCAGTATTTT. Translation: CASKPRPGRVTDTQYF.

This chain links TRBV28 with TRBJ1-2; TRBD1 matches 11 bases. With V trimmed by 6 bases and J by 7 bases, 16 bases remained unmatched. The CDR3 has 17 residues. Germline-derived CDR1 and CDR2 are MDHEN and SYDVKM. The CDR3 is CASRPRTGGSFYCGYTF. DNA of the CDR3: TGTGCCAGCAGGCCGCGGACAGGGGGCTCCTTCTACTGTGGCTACACCTTC.

This rearrangement joins TRBV28 to TRBJ1-1; a weak D match, TRBD1 (5 bases). V dropped 4 bases and J dropped 7 bases, with 10 bases sitting between them. The CDR3 is 12 residues long. Germline V gives CDR1 MDHEN, CDR2 SYDVKM. CDR3 in amino acids: CASSWGEGEAFF. The CDR3 region has the DNA TGTGCCAGCAGTTGGGGGGAGGGTGAAGCTTTCTTT.

The V gene is TRBV5-1, the J gene TRBJ2-1, with 11 bases fitting TRBD1. Germline lookup yields CDR1 SGHRS and CDR2 YFSETQ. The CDR3 sequence is 16 residues long. J gave up 7 bases and V 4 bases, and 10 bases lay outside the gene matches. CDR3 protein: CASSNRDRGMSNEQFF. In DNA, the CDR3 is TGCGCCAGCAGCAACCGGGACAGGGGGATGTCAAATGAGCAGTTCTTC.

The V and J genes are TRBV6-1 and TRBJ1-2; D is ambiguous. Germline assignment: CDR1 MNHNS and CDR2 SASEGT. The CDR3 loop spans 14 amino acids. Trimming removed 8 bases at V and 8 bases at J, with 21 bases between. In DNA form, the CDR3 reads TGTGCCAGCGACTCTCAAGGACTCAGAAAGGGCTACACCTTC. Its protein is CASDSQGLRKGYTF.

The gene calls are TRBV12-3 or TRBV12-4 and TRBJ2-7; D uncertain. The CDR3 extends over 14 amino acids. Between the trimmed V and J ends, which lost 7 bases and 0 bases, there was a span of 13 bases. CDR3 region: CASTWWTHSYEQYF. CDR3 DNA: TGTGCCAGCACCTGGTGGACGCACTCCTACGAGCAGTACTTC.

The chain has TRBV20-1 and TRBJ2-6; D gene uncertain. The CDR3 consists of 16 residues. The germline CDR1 and CDR2 sequences are DFQATT and SNEGSKA (reference sequence). V lost 3 bases to trimming and J lost 3 bases, with 15 bases between them. CDR3 protein: CSASLEMRFGANVLTF. CDR3 DNA: TGCAGTGCTAGTTTGGAGATGCGCTTTGGGGCCAACGTCCTGACTTTC.

The CDR3 sequence: CASRGRDIQEIQYF. In DNA, the CDR3 is TGTGCCAGCAGGGGGAGGGACATCCAAGAGATCCAGTACTTC. V usage is TRBV6-5 and J usage is TRBJ2-7, with D maybe TRBD2 (7 bases). From germline, CDR1 is MNHEY and CDR2 SVGAGI. The CDR3 is made up of 14 amino acids. Trimming cost V 6 bases and J 10 bases, with 22 bases left between them.

This clonotype showed up just a few times. This chain joins TRBV7-8 and TRBJ2-7; 11 bases fit TRBD1. J was trimmed by 12 bases and V by 5 bases; bases with no gene match: 6. Germline V gene lookup returns CDR1 SGHVS and CDR2 FQNEAQ. The CDR3 spans 12 residues. CDR3 DNA: TGTGCCAGCAGCGCCGGGACAGGGGGACCGTACTTC. This codes for CASSAGTGGPYF.

The chain couples TRBV20-1 to TRBJ1-1; D not certain. Trimming stripped 4 bases from V and 4 bases from J, with 19 bases between. CDR3 length: 15 residues. From germline, CDR1 is DFQATT and CDR2 SNEGSKA (reference sequence). The CDR3 nucleotides read TGCAGTGCTAAAGTTAACAGCAACGTTGGCACTGAAGCTTTCTTT. Translated: CSAKVNSNVGTEAFF.

The chain links TRBV28 to TRBJ2-5; 11 bases align to TRBD1. V was clipped by 8 bases and J by 1 base; unmatched bases: 9. Germline CDR1 reads MDHEN; CDR2 reads SYDVKM. The CDR3 is 16 amino acids. The CDR3 nucleotides are TGTGCCAGCTCCTCGGGCGGGACAGGGGGCCAAGAGACCCAGTACTTC. Translated: CASSSGGTGGQETQYF.

This chain joins TRBV20-1 and TRBJ2-2, with D possibly being TRBD2 (6 bases). The CDR3 is 15 amino acids. The germline V gene has CDR1 DFQATT and CDR2 SNEGSKA (reference sequence). The V end lost 0 bases, the J end lost 1 base, and 9 bases lay between the germline ends. The CDR3 loop is CSAREWTKNTGELFF. CDR3 bases: TGCAGTGCTAGAGAATGGACTAAGAACACCGGGGAGCTGTTTTTT.

This clonotype was seen repeatedly, ten times or more. This chain joins TRBV30 and TRBJ2-7; possibly TRBD1 for D (7 bases). This CDR3 contains 15 residues. Germline-derived CDR1 and CDR2 are GTSNPN and SVGIG (reference sequence). The ends were cut back, 1 base at V and 6 bases at J, with 19 bases in the middle. The CDR3 DNA follows: TGTGCCTGGAGTGCAGGGGGGAGTTATTCGGGCGAGCAGTACTTC. As protein: CAWSAGGSYSGEQYF.

In this sample, this clonotype turned up a few times. This sequence joins TRBV4-3 and TRBJ2-1; D is possibly TRBD1 (6 bases). Germline V CDR1 and CDR2: LGHNA, YSLEER. Trimming took 3 bases from V and 8 from J, leaving 14 bases between them. This CDR3 has 14 amino acids. The CDR3 region has the DNA TGCGCCAGCAGCCACGGCTGGGCAGGGGATGAGCAGTTCTTC. Translating gives CASSHGWAGDEQFF.

The chain links TRBV6-5 to TRBJ2-1; TRBD2 is a possible D gene (7 bases). Trimming shortened V by 2 bases and J by 4 bases, and 15 bases separated the two germline ends. CDR1 is MNHEY and CDR2 is SVGAGI in the germline V gene. CDR3 length equals 16 residues. CDR3 coding DNA: TGTGCCAGCAGTTACGTTGTTGGGAGGGGGTACAATGAGCAGTTCTTC. Its protein is CASSYVVGRGYNEQFF.

In this sample, this clonotype turned up many times. The chain couples TRBV4-1 to TRBJ2-2, with 8 bases aligning to TRBD1. Losses at the gene ends were 4 bases for V and 6 bases for J; bases not matched to a gene: 7. Germline V gives CDR1 MGHRA, CDR2 YSYEKL. This CDR3 has 15 amino acids. CDR3 in amino acids: CASSRDRGGAGELFF. The CDR3 DNA is TGCGCCAGCAGCCGCGACAGGGGCGGCGCCGGGGAGCTGTTTTTT.

This clonotype has ten or more counts. The chain uses TRBV29-1 and TRBJ2-1; D gene ambiguous. Trimming pared 6 bases from V and 6 bases from J, leaving 12 bases between. This CDR3 has 12 residues. Germline loops: CDR1 SQVTM, CDR2 ANQGSEA. CDR3 DNA sequence: TGCAGCGTCAGACCTGGACCCAATGAGCAGTTCTTC. Amino acid sequence: CSVRPGPNEQFF.

In this sample, this clonotype turned up many times. A much larger clone sits a single nucleotide away, making a read error possible. The genes are TRBV7-2 and TRBJ2-1; no firm D call. Germline values: CDR1 SGHTA, CDR2 FQGNSA. The V gene lost 5 bases and the J gene lost 5 bases, with 10 bases spanning the gap. This CDR3 comprises 13 residues. The CDR3 nucleotides are TGTGCCAGCAGCGTATCCGCTAACAATGAGCAGTTCTTC. Translated, it gives CASSVSANNEQFF. Complete variable domain (other parts from reference TRBV7-2 and TRBJ2-1): GAGVSQSPSNKVTEKGKDVELRCDPISGHTALYWYRQSLGQGLEFLIYFQGNSAPDKSGLPSDRFSAERTGGSVSTLTIQRTQQEDSAVYLCASSVSANNEQFFGPGTRLTVL.